These 24 T cell receptor beta chains originate from one sample sequenced in a study of regulatory T cells in long-lasting Graves disease. With iRepertoire HTBI primers and Arm-PCR of CDR3 regions, TCR beta libraries were built. One entry per CDR3 protein results from TCRdb running MiXCR on the multiplex PCR reads. The profile shows about 430,000 distinct CDR3 sequences, about 15% of them singletons. The time point denotes: newly diagnosed GD, antithyroid drugs for less than 3 months. With RNA extracted from PBMCs as input, the TCR library was made. These data also formed part of another study, on T cells in Graves' hyperthyroidism and ophthalmopathy.

Specimen: peripheral blood mononuclear cells (PBMCs), collected at new diagnosis, from a patient treated with antithyroid drugs. These receptors came from a woman aged 40 to 50 with Graves disease.

This clonotype was observed many times. This chain connects TRBV7-9 to TRBJ2-3; possibly TRBD1 for D (6 bases). Germline-derived CDR1 and CDR2 are SEHNR and FQNEAQ (reference sequence). V was shortened by 4 bases and J by 0 bases, with 14 bases between the two germline ends. This CDR3 comprises 16 residues. CDR3 DNA: TGTGCCAGCAGCTCCGGACAGTCGACTAGCACAGATACGCAGTATTTT. As protein: CASSSGQSTSTDTQYF.

The V and J genes are TRBV24-1 and TRBJ2-2, with unresolved D. Germline V gene lookup returns CDR1 KGHDR and CDR2 SFDVKD. V was shortened by 2 bases and J by 4 bases, with 13 bases between the two germline ends. The CDR3 is made up of 16 amino acids. For the CDR3, the DNA is TGTGCCACCAGTGATTGGGCCGGAATGAGCACCGGGGAGCTGTTTTTT. It specifies CATSDWAGMSTGELFF.

This chain links TRBV2 with TRBJ2-7, with D possibly TRBD2 on 6 matching bases. Germline-derived CDR1 and CDR2 are SNHLY and FYNNEI. The CDR3 extends over 15 amino acids. V lost 6 bases and J lost 3, with 18 bases in between. The CDR3 nucleotides read TGTGCCAGCAGCCGCGGGGACGCGATTTACTACGAGCAGTACTTC. This translates into CASSRGDAIYYEQYF. The variable domain in full, completed from reference TRBV2 and TRBJ2-7, reads EPEVTQTPSHQVTQMGQEVILRCVPISNHLYFYWYRQILGQKVEFLVSFYNNEISEKSEIFDDQFSVERPDGSNFTLKIRSTKLEDSAMYFCASSRGDAIYYEQYFGPGTRLTVT.

This rearrangement joins TRBV2 to TRBJ2-7; TRBD2 matches 9 bases. V dropped 4 bases and J dropped 4; count of bases not matched to a gene: 8. The CDR3 length is 15 residues. Germline loops: CDR1 SNHLY, CDR2 FYNNEI. The CDR3 here is CASSGSSGKIYEQYF. DNA of the CDR3: TGTGCCAGCAGTGGGTCTAGCGGGAAGATTTACGAGCAGTACTTC.

In this sample, this clonotype turned up many times. The genes are TRBV28 and TRBJ2-7; 13 bases are shared with TRBD2. This CDR3 contains 16 residues. From germline, CDR1 is MDHEN and CDR2 SYDVKM. V gave up 4 bases and J gave up 6 bases; unmatched junction bases: 9. CDR3 sequence reads: CASSSRLAGGETEQYF. The CDR3 DNA sequence: TGTGCCAGCAGTTCCCGACTAGCGGGAGGAGAAACCGAGCAGTACTTC.

The chain has TRBV2 and TRBJ2-1; TRBD2 matches at 10 bases. This CDR3 is 15 amino acids long. Germline V lookup: CDR1 SNHLY, CDR2 FYNNEI. With V trimmed by 4 bases and J by 6 bases, 6 bases remained unmatched. CDR3 residues: CASSVSSGSSNEQFF. In DNA form, the CDR3 reads TGTGCCAGCAGTGTGTCTAGCGGGAGTTCCAATGAGCAGTTCTTC.

This clonotype showed up just a few times. This chain joins TRBV28 and TRBJ2-2; D call uncertain. The CDR3 runs 13 residues. Germline loops: CDR1 MDHEN, CDR2 SYDVKM. Between the trimmed V and J ends, which lost 3 bases and 6 bases, there was a span of 8 bases. The CDR3 DNA follows: TGTGCCAGCAGTTTTATGCATCCCGGGGAGCTGTTTTTT. Its translation: CASSFMHPGELFF.

The sample holds a few counts of this clonotype. The chain uses TRBV9 and TRBJ2-2; 7 bases agree with TRBD1. From germline, CDR1 is SGDLS and CDR2 YYNGEE. With V trimmed by 4 bases and J by 6 bases, 6 bases remained unmatched. This CDR3 is built from 14 residues. The CDR3 DNA sequence: TGTGCCAGCAGCACTCGGGACAGACCCGGGGAGCTGTTTTTT. The encoded protein is CASSTRDRPGELFF.

This clonotype was detected ten times or more. The chain joins TRBV30 to TRBJ1-2, with D tentatively TRBD1 (6 bases). This CDR3 is built from 14 residues. The V end was cut by 3 bases, the J end by 0 bases, with 11 bases between. CDR1 and CDR2 (germline): GTSNPN, SVGIG (reference sequence). CDR3 protein: CAWRGAVTNYGYTF. The CDR3 nucleotides read TGTGCCTGGAGGGGGGCGGTTACTAACTATGGCTACACCTTC.

This clonotype came up many times. This sequence joins TRBV20-1 and TRBJ2-5; the match to TRBD2 covers 11 bases. This CDR3 is built from 14 residues. V gave up 5 bases and J gave up 1 base; unmatched junction bases: 3. CDR1 DFQATT and CDR2 SNEGSKA come from the germline V gene (reference sequence). DNA for the CDR3: TGCAGTGCTGCCGGGACTAGCGGCCAAGAGACCCAGTACTTC. Amino acids: CSAAGTSGQETQYF.

This clonotype was seen at least ten times. The rearrangement uses TRBV11-3 and TRBJ1-1; D not certain. The CDR3 is 14 residues long. The V gene lost 4 bases and the J gene lost 2 bases, with 11 bases spanning the gap. Germline assignment: CDR1 SGHNT and CDR2 YENEEA. This CDR3 is CASSYRSLNTEAFF. The CDR3 bases are TGTGCCAGCAGCTATCGGTCCCTCAACACTGAAGCTTTCTTT.

This clonotype has just a few counts. The gene calls are TRBV18 and TRBJ2-3, with TRBD2 identical over 12 bases. Germline V gene lookup returns CDR1 KGHSH and CDR2 LQKENI. V shed 3 bases, J shed 0 bases, and the junction held 7 bases outside the gene matches. This CDR3 is 18 amino acids long. In DNA, the CDR3 is TGTGCCAGCTCACCGGGACTAGCGGGCTTCGTTAGCACAGATACGCAGTATTTT. Translated: CASSPGLAGFVSTDTQYF.

This clonotype was detected many times. J is TRBJ2-7 and V is TRBV3-1, with D maybe TRBD2 (6 bases). CDR3 length: 15 residues. Trimming removed 3 bases from V and 0 bases from J, with 12 bases in between. Germline V gene data show CDR1 as LGHDT and CDR2 as YNNKEL (reference sequence). The CDR3 reads CASSQGLASSYEQYF. The CDR3 region has the DNA TGTGCCAGCAGCCAGGGCCTAGCGTCCTCCTACGAGCAGTACTTC.

There are many counts of this clonotype. The chain links TRBV28 to TRBJ1-1, with D unresolved. Trimming cost V 6 bases and J 0 bases, with 11 bases left between them. The CDR3 spans 14 residues. The germline gives CDR1 MDHEN, CDR2 SYDVKM. As DNA, the CDR3 is TGTGCCAGCAGGTCAATTACTCTGAACACTGAAGCTTTCTTT. It encodes CASRSITLNTEAFF.

This clonotype was recorded many times. The rearrangement joins TRBV19 to TRBJ1-3; D is possibly TRBD1 (6 bases). The CDR3 sequence is 14 residues long. The V gene lost 6 bases and the J gene lost 1 base, with 10 bases spanning the gap. Germline CDR1 and CDR2: LNHDA and SQIVND (reference sequence). The CDR3 DNA reads as TGTGCCAGTAGGGAGGGGGGTTCTGGAAACACCATATATTTT. It specifies CASREGGSGNTIYF.

In its sample, this clonotype was seen many times. The V and J genes are TRBV12-3 or TRBV12-4 and TRBJ2-2; TRBD2 matches at 10 bases. The CDR3 runs 16 residues. V gave up 6 bases and J gave up 4 bases; unmatched junction bases: 8. CDR3 nucleotides: TGTGCCAGCAGGCGGAGCGGGAGGGCCGTCACCGGGGAGCTGTTTTTT. As protein: CASRRSGRAVTGELFF.

The chain couples TRBV19 to TRBJ2-1; 9 bases agree with TRBD2. Germline V lookup: CDR1 LNHDA, CDR2 SQIVND (reference sequence). The V gene end was trimmed by 3 bases and the J gene end by 2 bases; junction bases not matched to a gene: 11. The CDR3 spans 18 residues. As DNA, the CDR3 is TGTGCCAGTAGTATTATCGGCCTAGCGGGAAATCCCTACAATGAGCAGTTCTTC. It yields the protein CASSIIGLAGNPYNEQFF.

This clonotype has at least ten counts. The genes are TRBV12-3 or TRBV12-4 and TRBJ2-1; D possibly corresponds to TRBD2 (7 bases). Trimming cost V 2 bases and J 9 bases, with 11 bases left between them. This CDR3 contains 13 residues. The chain's CDR3 is CASSLRGRVEQFF. As DNA, the CDR3 is TGTGCCAGCAGTTTAAGGGGGAGGGTTGAGCAGTTCTTC.

This clonotype was seen once. The chain is built from TRBV12-3 or TRBV12-4 and TRBJ2-3; a weak D match, TRBD2 (6 bases). The CDR3 is made up of 17 amino acids. Trimming pared 1 base from V and 2 bases from J, leaving 16 bases between. The CDR3 sequence: CASSLGVGSPTTDTQYF. CDR3 DNA sequence: TGTGCCAGCAGTTTAGGAGTCGGGAGCCCAACCACAGATACGCAGTATTTT.

The J gene is TRBJ2-3, the V gene TRBV7-6; D unresolved. The CDR3 runs 14 residues. The V gene lost 5 bases and the J gene lost 5 bases, with 14 bases spanning the gap. From germline, CDR1 is SGHVS and CDR2 FNYEAQ. The CDR3 nucleotides read TGTGCCAGCAGCACGGACCCTTCTGGAGATACGCAGTATTTT. Translating it yields CASSTDPSGDTQYF.

The chain uses TRBV29-1 and TRBJ2-7, with 9 bases lining up with TRBD2. The V gene's germline CDR1 is SQVTM and CDR2 ANQGSEA. The length of the CDR3 is 12 residues. V shed 7 bases and J 6 bases; nucleotides not matched to a gene: 7. CDR3 coding DNA: TGCAGCGCACGGACTAGCGCAGGCGAGCAGTACTTC. This translates into CSARTSAGEQYF.

V gene TRBV20-1 combines with J gene TRBJ1-6; 7 nucleotides align to TRBD1. CDR3 length: 14 amino acids. Per the germline V gene, CDR1 is DFQATT and CDR2 is SNEGSKA (reference sequence). The trim removed 0 bases at V and 8 bases at J, leaving 4 bases unmatched. This CDR3 is CSARDGTDHSPLHF. The CDR3 coding sequence is TGCAGTGCTAGAGATGGGACAGACCATTCACCCCTCCACTTT.

Many counts were recorded for this clonotype. The chain carries TRBV20-1 and TRBJ1-4; 7 bases line up with TRBD1. V was clipped by 6 bases and J by 3 bases; unmatched bases: 4. The CDR3 covers 13 residues. Germline V lookup: CDR1 DFQATT, CDR2 SNEGSKA (reference sequence). The CDR3 loop reads CSAEGTANEKLFF. The CDR3 DNA sequence: TGCAGTGCGGAGGGGACAGCTAATGAAAAACTGTTTTTT.

V gene TRBV2 combines with J gene TRBJ2-7; the match to TRBD1 covers 7 bases. V gave up 8 bases and J gave up 5 bases; unmatched junction bases: 12. CDR3 size: 14 residues. CDR1 and CDR2 (germline): SNHLY, FYNNEI. In nucleotides, the CDR3 is TGTGCCAGCGATCTTAAGGGGGCGGCTAACGAGCAGTACTTC. This encodes CASDLKGAANEQYF. Combining the CDR3 with reference TRBV2 and TRBJ2-7 gives the whole variable domain EPEVTQTPSHQVTQMGQEVILRCVPISNHLYFYWYRQILGQKVEFLVSFYNNEISEKSEIFDDQFSVERPDGSNFTLKIRSTKLEDSAMYFCASDLKGAANEQYFGPGTRLTVT.